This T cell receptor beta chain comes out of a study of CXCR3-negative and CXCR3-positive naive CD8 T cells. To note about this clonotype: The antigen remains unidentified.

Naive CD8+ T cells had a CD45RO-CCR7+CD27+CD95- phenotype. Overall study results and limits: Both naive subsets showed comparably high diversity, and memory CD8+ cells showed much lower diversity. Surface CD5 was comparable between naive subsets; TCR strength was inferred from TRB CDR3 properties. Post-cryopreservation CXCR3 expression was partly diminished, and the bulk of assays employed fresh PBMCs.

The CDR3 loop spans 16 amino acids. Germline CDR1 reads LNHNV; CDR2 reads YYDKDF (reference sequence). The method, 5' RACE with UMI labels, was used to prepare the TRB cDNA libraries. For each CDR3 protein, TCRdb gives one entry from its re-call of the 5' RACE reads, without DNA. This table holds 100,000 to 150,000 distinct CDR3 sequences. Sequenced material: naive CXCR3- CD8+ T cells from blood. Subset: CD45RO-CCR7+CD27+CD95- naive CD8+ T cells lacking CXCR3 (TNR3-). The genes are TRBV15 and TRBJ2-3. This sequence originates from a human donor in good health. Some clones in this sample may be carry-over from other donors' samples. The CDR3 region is CATSRDVGRGTDTQYF.